Here is one T cell receptor beta chain with its context. Unmatched junction bases numbered 1, after V lost 1 base and J lost 1 base. This CDR3 has 14 amino acids. CDR1 SGHKS and CDR2 YYEKEE come from the germline V gene (reference sequence). The data originate from a study of blood T cell repertoires in COVID-19. This table comes from immunoSEQ multiplex PCR, and its TCRdb copy is limited to in-frame clones, with some not included. The sample consists of around 330,000 clones, approximately 88% of them appearing once. The sample taken for sequencing was PBMCs or T cells enriched from blood (not recorded which). This sequence was found in a woman between 18 and 29 years old who had recovered from COVID-19. The gene calls are TRBV5-5 and TRBJ1-1; 7 nucleotides align to TRBD1. This chain's CDR3 is CASSLTGANTEAFF. The CDR3 DNA is TGTGCCAGCAGCTTGACAGGGGCGAACACTGAAGCTTTCTTT. The full variable domain, in which reference TRBV5-5 and TRBJ1-1 provide the parts outside the CDR3, is DAGVTQSPTHLIKTRGQQVTLRCSPISGHKSVSWYQQVLGQGPQFIFQYYEKEERGRGNFPDRFSARQFPNYSSELNVNALLLGDSALYLCASSLTGANTEAFFGQGTRLTVV.